The 21 T cell receptor beta chains reported below all come from one sample, sequenced in a study of T cells in Graves' hyperthyroidism and ophthalmopathy. TCR beta CDR3 region amplification was performed from RNA transcripts. First-round RT-PCR with HTBI primers amplified the TCR CDR3 region. TCRdb independently ran MiXCR on the multiplex PCR reads; one entry per CDR3 protein. This table holds about 200,000 distinct CDR3 sequences, roughly 17% found once. Sequenced material: blood. Receptors were obtained from a woman aged 45-65 years with Graves' hyperthyroidism.

This clonotype was observed many times. This sequence joins TRBV20-1 and TRBJ1-2, with TRBD1 identical over 11 bases. With V trimmed by 5 bases and J by 5 bases, 10 bases remained unmatched. CDR3 length: 15 amino acids. Germline V gene data show CDR1 as DFQATT and CDR2 as SNEGSKA (reference sequence). CDR3 protein: CSALSRDRGYYGYTF. The CDR3 DNA is TGCAGTGCTCTCTCCCGGGACAGGGGGTATTATGGCTACACCTTC.

This chain uses TRBV7-3 with TRBJ2-7; TRBD2 matches 10 bases. After removal of 3 bases from V and 1 base from J, the junction contained 15 bases not matched to a gene. Germline CDR1 and CDR2: SGHTA and FQGTGA. The CDR3 runs 19 residues. The chain's CDR3 is CASSLSVGSLAGGSYEQYF. The CDR3 nucleotides are TGTGCCAGCAGCTTGTCAGTGGGGTCCTTAGCGGGAGGTTCCTACGAGCAGTACTTC.

This clonotype was seen many times. V usage is TRBV29-1 and J usage is TRBJ2-3, with 9 nucleotides matching TRBD1. This CDR3 has 14 residues. Germline V gene data show CDR1 as SQVTM and CDR2 as ANQGSEA. V lost 3 bases to trimming and J lost 5 bases; unmatched junction nucleotides: 6. CDR3 coding DNA: TGCAGCGTTGAGGGGACAGGGAAAAAAGATACGCAGTATTTT. This sequence encodes CSVEGTGKKDTQYF.

In this sample, this clonotype turned up a few times. The chain is built from TRBV9 and TRBJ2-7; no reliable D call. Between the trimmed V and J ends, which lost 0 bases and 0 bases, there was a span of 7 bases. This CDR3 is 14 amino acids long. The germline CDR1 and CDR2 sequences are SGDLS and YYNGEE. The CDR3 sequence: CASSVESYSYEQYF. In nucleotides, the CDR3 is TGTGCCAGCAGCGTAGAATCCTACTCCTACGAGCAGTACTTC. The variable domain in full, completed from reference TRBV9 and TRBJ2-7, reads DSGVTQTPKHLITATGQRVTLRCSPRSGDLSVYWYQQSLDQGLQFLIQYYNGEERAKGNILERFSAQQFPDLHSELNLSSLELGDSALYFCASSVESYSYEQYFGPGTRLTVT.

This clonotype was observed many times. This sequence joins TRBV20-1 and TRBJ2-2; possibly TRBD2 for D (6 bases). The CDR3 loop spans 16 amino acids. In germline, CDR1 is DFQATT, CDR2 SNEGSKA (reference sequence). V shed 6 bases and J shed 2 bases, with 19 bases lying between them. In nucleotides, the CDR3 is TGCAGTGCGCCACCCCCCGGGAGAGCCAACACCGGGGAGCTGTTTTTT. This gives the protein CSAPPPGRANTGELFF.

V and J are TRBV9 and TRBJ2-4; D may be TRBD2 (5 bases). Germline V gives CDR1 SGDLS, CDR2 YYNGEE. V dropped 0 bases and J dropped 7 bases, with 17 bases sitting between them. CDR3 length equals 16 residues. CDR3 in DNA: TGTGCCAGCAGCGTAGGCGGAGGTGCAGCAGGTAACATTCAGTACTTC. Protein sequence: CASSVGGGAAGNIQYF.

This clonotype has a count of ten or more. The genes are TRBV7-8 and TRBJ2-3; TRBD2 matches 8 bases. The CDR3 totals 13 residues. CDR1 is SGHVS and CDR2 is FQNEAQ in the germline V gene. J was trimmed by 7 bases and V by 5 bases; bases with no gene match: 5. CDR3 sequence (DNA): TGTGCCAGCAGCCTCGGGACTAGTAATACGCAGTATTTT. As protein: CASSLGTSNTQYF.

This clonotype was recorded at least ten times. This chain joins TRBV27 and TRBJ2-1, with TRBD2 matching 8 bases. The germline V gene encodes CDR1 MNHEY and CDR2 SMNVEV (reference sequence). This CDR3 has 17 residues. J gave up 5 bases and V 5 bases, and 14 bases lay outside the gene matches. As DNA, the CDR3 is TGTGCCAGCAGTCCCCCCTACGCGGGAGGTCCACACAATGAGCAGTTCTTC. Translated: CASSPPYAGGPHNEQFF.

This clonotype was seen a handful of times. The rearrangement uses TRBV24-1 and TRBJ2-1, with 8 positions matching TRBD2. There are 16 residues in the CDR3. Trimming at V came to 5 bases and at J to 3 bases, leaving 8 bases not matched to a gene. From germline, CDR1 is KGHDR and CDR2 SFDVKD. CDR3 protein: CATSGNSGTIYNEQFF. CDR3 bases: TGTGCCACCAGTGGGAATAGCGGGACGATCTACAATGAGCAGTTCTTC.

This clonotype has more than one count but fewer than ten. A junction end diverges from the germline sequence, so it may reflect a read error. V and J are TRBV4-1 and TRBJ2-7; D is tentatively TRBD1 or TRBD2 (6 bases each). Germline CDR1 and CDR2: MGHRA and YSYEKL. CDR3 length: 15 amino acids. CDR3 DNA: TGCGCCTGCAGCCAAGGGGGGACGGATATTTACGAGCAGTACTTC. As protein: CACSQGGTDIYEQYF.

This clonotype was counted at least ten times. The chain is built from TRBV9 and TRBJ1-1; D is undetermined. The CDR3 covers 14 residues. Germline V gives CDR1 SGDLS, CDR2 YYNGEE. The V and J ends lost 0 bases and 4 bases respectively, with 10 bases between them. For the CDR3, the DNA is TGTGCCAGCAGCGTAGGGGCCACGGTCACTGAAGCTTTCTTT. Encoded protein: CASSVGATVTEAFF.

This clonotype occurred many times. The CDR3 reads CASRPDSLNTEAFF. The CDR3 DNA follows: TGTGCCAGCAGACCCGACAGCTTGAACACTGAAGCTTTCTTT. The V and J genes are TRBV5-4 and TRBJ1-1; perhaps TRBD1 as D (5 bases). CDR3 length equals 14 residues. Germline CDR1 and CDR2: SGHNT and YYREEE (reference sequence). Between the trimmed V and J ends, which lost 5 bases and 0 bases, there was a span of 11 bases.

This clonotype showed up many times. The rearrangement joins TRBV29-1 to TRBJ2-5; D remains unclear. This CDR3 region has 11 residues. Germline V gene sequence: CDR1 SQVTM, CDR2 ANQGSEA. The V and J ends lost 7 bases and 5 bases respectively, with 11 bases between them. DNA for the CDR3: TGCAGCGGCTCGCGGTGGGAGACCCAGTACTTC. Residues: CSGSRWETQYF.

There are many counts of this clonotype. The genes are TRBV25-1 and TRBJ2-1; 8 bases are a match to TRBD1. Looked up from germline, CDR1 is MGHDK and CDR2 is SYGVNS. This CDR3 comprises 22 residues. The ends lost 3 bases at V and 0 bases at J; junction bases unmatched: 22. The CDR3 sequence: CASSDPKAPRGPPKSSYNEQFF. The CDR3 DNA reads TGTGCCAGCAGTGACCCTAAGGCCCCCAGGGGGCCCCCCAAGAGCTCCTACAATGAGCAGTTCTTC.

This clonotype was seen more than once but under ten times. The chain joins TRBV6-2 or TRBV6-3 to TRBJ2-4; the D is unclear. The ends were cut back, 8 bases at V and 7 bases at J, with 15 bases in the middle. Germline V CDR1 and CDR2: MNHEY, SVGEGT. CDR3 length equals 13 residues. CDR3 protein: CASRVADGNIQYF. For the CDR3, the DNA is TGTGCCAGCCGGGTGGCCGACGGGAACATTCAGTACTTC.

On this clonotype itself: Since the CDR3 does not end with the conserved phenylalanine or tryptophan, this likely comes from a read error. This rearrangement joins TRBV30 to TRBJ1-5; D gene ambiguous. The CDR3 extends over 15 amino acids. Trimming took 2 bases from V and 2 from J, leaving 13 bases between them. Germline-derived CDR1 and CDR2 are GTSNPN and SVGIG (reference sequence). CDR3 coding DNA: TGTGCCTGGAGTTCCGGGTCCCTGGGCAATCAGCCCCAGCATCTT. Translating gives CAWSSGSLGNQPQHL.

The CDR3 protein is CATSDPGTSGRSPYNEQFF. The CDR3 DNA is TGTGCCACCAGTGATCCCGGGACTAGCGGGAGGAGTCCCTACAATGAGCAGTTCTTC. The J gene is TRBJ2-1, the V gene TRBV24-1; 15 bases are shared with TRBD2. The CDR3 spans 19 residues. The ends lost 3 bases at V and 2 bases at J; junction bases unmatched: 7. CDR1 and CDR2 from the germline V gene are KGHDR and SFDVKD.

This clonotype was seen repeatedly, ten times or more. V gene TRBV27 combines with J gene TRBJ2-5; D ambiguous. In germline, CDR1 is MNHEY, CDR2 SMNVEV (reference sequence). The CDR3 has 13 residues. The V end was cut by 2 bases, the J end by 7 bases, with 11 bases between. The CDR3 protein is CASSLAPPGTQYF. The CDR3 DNA is TGTGCCAGCAGTTTAGCCCCTCCGGGGACCCAGTACTTC.

The count of this clonotype is one. This rearrangement joins TRBV29-1 to TRBJ2-1; 7 bases agree with TRBD2. Germline assignment: CDR1 SQVTM and CDR2 ANQGSEA. The CDR3 spans 14 residues. V trimming: 4 bases; J trimming: 2 bases; junction bases outside the gene matches: 5. The CDR3 spells CSVVRGRAYNEQFF. The CDR3 nucleotides read TGCAGCGTTGTTCGGGGGAGGGCCTACAATGAGCAGTTCTTC.

This clonotype was recorded a few times. This chain joins TRBV9 and TRBJ2-5; D possibly matches TRBD1 or TRBD2 (5 bases each). The CDR3 covers 17 residues. V was clipped by 0 bases and J by 1 base, with 16 bases between them. Germline CDR1 SGDLS, CDR2 YYNGEE. The chain's CDR3 is CASSVATWGFTQETQYF. The CDR3 coding sequence is TGTGCCAGCAGCGTAGCTACTTGGGGGTTCACCCAAGAGACCCAGTACTTC.

This clonotype was detected ten times or more. The J gene is TRBJ2-5, the V gene TRBV30, with D perhaps given as TRBD1 or TRBD2 (5 bases each). The length of the CDR3 is 14 residues. V was pared by 3 bases and J by 5 bases, with 16 bases between. In germline, CDR1 is GTSNPN, CDR2 SVGIG (reference sequence). The CDR3 sequence: CAWRAPGRGETQYF. The CDR3 DNA sequence: TGTGCCTGGAGGGCCCCGGGACGAGGGGAGACCCAGTACTTC.